This entry lists 8 T cell receptor beta chains sequenced from one sample in a study of blood T cell repertoires in COVID-19. Using immunoSEQ multiplex PCR, the repertoire was profiled, and TCRdb retains in-frame clones only, with some absent. Of about 62,000 clones in the sample, more than 80% were seen once. Sequences were obtained from peripheral blood. These receptors were obtained from a woman aged 55 to 70 with COVID-19, enrolled during active disease.

The V gene is TRBV20-1, the J gene TRBJ1-1; D remains ambiguous. Between the trimmed V and J ends, which lost 3 bases and 7 bases, there was a span of 6 bases. This CDR3 has 10 residues. Germline assignment: CDR1 DFQATT and CDR2 SNEGSKA (reference sequence). As DNA, the CDR3 is TGCAGTGCTAGCTCCAGTGAAGCTTTCTTT. This encodes CSASSSEAFF.

The chain links TRBV5-1 to TRBJ2-3, with 10 bases fitting TRBD1. V was clipped by 4 bases and J by 4 bases; unmatched bases: 3. This CDR3 region has 14 residues. Germline CDR1 and CDR2: SGHRS and YFSETQ. This CDR3 reads CASSRGQGADTQYF. In DNA, the CDR3 is TGCGCCAGCAGCCGTGGACAGGGGGCAGATACGCAGTATTTT.

The V call is TRBV10-3, the J call TRBJ2-7, with 11 bases matching TRBD1. The CDR3 spans 14 residues. The germline CDR1 and CDR2 sequences are ENHRY and SYGVKD. With V trimmed by 6 bases and J by 3 bases, 4 bases remained unmatched. CDR3 region: CAISTGTGGYEQYF. The CDR3 nucleotides read TGTGCCATCAGCACCGGGACAGGGGGCTACGAGCAGTACTTC.

This clone was detected only a few times. The chain joins TRBV30 to TRBJ1-2, with 8 bases identical to TRBD1. The J segment lost 4 bases and the V segment lost 0 bases, leaving 7 bases of the junction unmatched. This CDR3 comprises 15 residues. Germline loops: CDR1 GTSNPN, CDR2 SVGIG (reference sequence). CDR3 region: CAWSVYTGGTYGYTF. For the CDR3, the DNA is TGTGCCTGGAGTGTATACACAGGGGGAACCTATGGCTACACCTTC.

The V and J genes are TRBV27 and TRBJ2-5; the match to TRBD1 covers 7 bases. V lost 4 bases and J lost 2; bases outside the gene matches: 4. The CDR3 runs 14 residues. From germline, CDR1 is MNHEY and CDR2 SMNVEV (reference sequence). The CDR3 nucleotides are TGTGCCAGCAGTTCCGGGACAGTACAAGAGACCCAGTACTTC. This encodes CASSSGTVQETQYF.

CDR3 nucleotides: TGTGCCATCAGTGACAGCGCTAATCAGCCCCAGCATTTT. It is translated as CAISDSANQPQHF. The chain carries TRBV10-3 and TRBJ1-5, with D unclear. This CDR3 region has 13 residues. CDR1 is ENHRY and CDR2 is SYGVKD in the germline V gene. V was shortened by 3 bases and J by 4 bases, with 7 bases between the two germline ends.

The V and J genes are TRBV13 and TRBJ1-1, with D possibly matching TRBD1 (5 bases). V was clipped by 5 bases and J by 7 bases, with 20 bases between them. Germline CDR1 and CDR2: PRHDT and FYEKMQ (reference sequence). The CDR3 is 15 amino acids. The CDR3 protein is CASSPRGGLYSEAFF. The CDR3 bases are TGTGCCAGCAGCCCCCGGGGGGGGTTGTATAGTGAAGCTTTCTTT.

This clone has only a few counts. The CDR3 here is CASSQSYEQYF. DNA of the CDR3: TGTGCCAGCAGCCAGTCCTACGAGCAGTACTTC. The V call is TRBV11-1, the J call TRBJ2-7, with D uncertain. CDR1 SGHAT and CDR2 FQDESV come from the germline V gene (reference sequence). The V end lost 5 bases, the J end lost 1 base, and 3 bases lay between the germline ends. The CDR3 runs 11 residues.